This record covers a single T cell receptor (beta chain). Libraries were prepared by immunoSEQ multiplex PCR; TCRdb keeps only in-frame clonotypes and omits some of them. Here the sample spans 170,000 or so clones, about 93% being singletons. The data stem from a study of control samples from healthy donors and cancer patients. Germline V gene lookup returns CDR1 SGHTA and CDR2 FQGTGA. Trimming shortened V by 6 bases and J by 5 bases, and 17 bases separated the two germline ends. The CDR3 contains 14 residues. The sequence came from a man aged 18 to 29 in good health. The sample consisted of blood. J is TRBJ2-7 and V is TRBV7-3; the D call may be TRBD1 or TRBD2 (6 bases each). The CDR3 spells CASSPGGTPNEQYF. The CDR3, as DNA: TGTGCCAGCAGTCCAGGCGGGACACCTAACGAGCAGTACTTC.